This T cell receptor (beta chain) was profiled in a study of T cells in Graves' hyperthyroidism and ophthalmopathy (dated by TCRdb to between 2018 and 2021). Context from the whole study: Peripheral blood samples were taken at initial diagnosis, before any treatment was given. To identify distinguishing TCR V-J signatures, a discovery cohort of 100 patients was used, comprising 43 with Graves' ophthalmopathy and around 60 with stable Graves' hyperthyroidism. Prospective prediction of ophthalmopathy was tested in an independent validation cohort of 18 hyperthyroidism patients and 17 patients who later progressed to ophthalmopathy. The 85 to 100 discovery patients were randomly split 7:3 into training and test sets. In more than 5 Graves' hyperthyroidism patients, the study also compared T-cell repertoires from thyroid tissue with T-cell repertoires from blood. Following sampling, methimazole starting at 30 mg daily was given to hyperthyroidism patients, and high-dose intravenous methylprednisolone was given to ophthalmopathy patients. The paper reports TCR Vbeta CDR3 sequencing of some 140 peripheral blood samples: around 45 ophthalmopathy, fewer than 85 hyperthyroidism and around 17 progressor patients.

V lost 5 bases and J lost 5 bases; the stretch between them is 13 bases long. Including cysteine and phenylalanine, the CDR3 has 14 amino acids. The kept DNA is CDR3 alone, 42 bases in frame from the first base. CDR1 and CDR2 were assigned from the germline V gene as SGHAT and FQNNGV. This clonotype was seen at least ten times. The specificity of this receptor is unknown. Base quality data are lacking; no much larger clone is found one base away. Here is what the overall study found, with its caveats: Most expanded thyroid clonotypes (frequency above 0.001) were also detected in blood, a finding suggesting that blood repertoires may reflect thyroid immune responses. In validation, progression to ophthalmopathy was predicted by the model with roughly 71% sensitivity and around 75% specificity, a median of around 6.5 months before onset. No statistical method was used to fix the sample size in advance, and group allocation was not hidden from the investigators. Ophthalmopathy was separated from stable hyperthyroidism by a 13 V-J signature model, with over 85% sensitivity and about 84% specificity obtained in cross-validation and 80%/75% obtained in testing.

TCR beta CDR3 regions were amplified from RNA transcripts. For the first round of RT-PCR on the TCR CDR3, the HTBI primer set was used together with the Qiagen OneStep RT-PCR kit. A second multiplex PCR round built the libraries, followed by size selection and purification. Libraries were sequenced paired-end with 100 bp reads on an Illumina HiSeq2000. The authors' analysis ran thus. SOAPnuke was used to process the raw data, with reads discarded if the reads contained adapters or uncalled bases, had a mean Phred below 15, or lacked an exact constant-primer or identifier match. COPE v1.2.5 was used to merge high-quality paired reads, and clonotypes were defined as unique nucleotide sequences. Clonotypes were aligned to IMGT TRBV, TRBD and TRBJ reference segments using MiTCR v1.1. Only V-J combinations with frequency above 0.0001, covering 99% to 99.2% of repertoires, were analysed. The TCS score was defined as F50 (clonal expansion) divided by E x V (chaos), with BLOSUM62-based TCRdist calculated between CDR3 peptides within each V-J. Welch's t-statistics and random forest reduced 500 to 650 V-J features to about 13, which were used in a naive Bayes classifier (R e1071). The raw public data were reprocessed by TCRdb itself: fastp quality trimming at Q25, MiXCR clonotype calling, in-frame beta chains only. Rows with one shared CDR3 protein collapse into an entry with the most common genes and DNA. None of the V and J calls come from the authors' own analysis; TCRdb made them. The sample yields 350,000 or so distinct CDR3 sequences; 15% to 20% were counted once. 45% to 55% of the sample lies in the top ten.

A patient counted as having stable Graves' hyperthyroidism if no progression to ophthalmopathy occurred over 18 months of follow-up. Hyperthyroidism patients were newly diagnosed, had a disease duration of under 2 months, and were aged 18 to 65 years. Patients with uncontrolled infections, other autoimmune diseases, pregnancy or lactation were excluded. Clinical symptoms, serum thyroxine and TRAb, thyroid ultrasound, and orbital computed tomography formed the basis for the diagnoses. PBMCs were isolated from roughly 10 ml of fresh peripheral blood by Ficoll-Paque density gradient centrifugation. Total RNA was extracted with Trizol reagent, and quality was checked on an Agilent 2100 Bioanalyzer.

The material sequenced was blood. The receptor was derived from a woman aged 45-59 years with Graves' hyperthyroidism. Recombination linked TRBV11-2 to TRBJ2-1; perhaps TRBD1 is the D gene, with 6 bases matching. Read as DNA, the sequence is TGTGCCAGCAGCAAGGCTTGGACAGACAATGAGCAGTTCTTC. Protein translation: CASSKAWTDNEQFF.